The next 2 T cell receptor beta chains were all read from a single sample in a study of shared clonotypes between healthy human individuals. Clones were read by immunoSEQ multiplex PCR, and TCRdb kept only the in-frame ones, dropping some. Of 2 million to 2.5 million clones listed, 85% to 95% are singletons. Sequencing was performed on naive CD4+ T cells from PBMCs. The subset denotes: CD45RA+ positively selected. The source is a man between 18 and 35 years old in good health. Some clones in this sample may be carry-over from other donors' samples.

V usage is TRBV30 and J usage is TRBJ2-2; D might be TRBD1 (6 bases). Trimming cost V 3 bases and J 2 bases, with 19 bases left between them. This CDR3 spans 17 amino acids. Germline values: CDR1 GTSNPN, CDR2 SVGIG (reference sequence). The CDR3: CAWSLGAGLINTGELFF. In DNA form, the CDR3 reads TGTGCCTGGAGCCTGGGGGCAGGGTTGATTAACACCGGGGAGCTGTTTTTT.

As to this clone: Additional DNA sequences in this sample encode the identical CDR3. The chain couples TRBV7-3 to TRBJ2-1; 14 bases agree with TRBD2. With 3 bases clipped from V and 4 bases from J, the junction kept 2 bases outside the gene matches. The CDR3 contains 16 residues. Germline CDR1 reads SGHTA; CDR2 reads FQGTGA. The CDR3 nucleotides read TGTGCCAGCAGCTTTGGGACTAGCGGGGGTTACAATGAGCAGTTCTTC. Translating it yields CASSFGTSGGYNEQFF.